The present T cell receptor beta chain was sequenced within a study of blood T cell repertoires in COVID-19. Original analysis: Estimation of nucleated cell counts was performed using reference gene primer amplification. Generated by immunoSEQ multiplex PCR, the TCRdb table keeps only in-frame clones and is missing some. V and J calls and clone size come straight from that table; D and trimming were deduced from the DNA. Of some 290,000 clones in the sample, approximately 90% were seen once. CDR1 is SGHNT, CDR2 YYREEE, per germline (reference sequence). The CDR3 spans 14 residues. Unmatched junction bases numbered 5, after V lost 4 bases and J lost 6 bases.

The V call is TRBV5-4, the J call TRBJ2-1; 9 bases are a match to TRBD2. This TCR was recovered from a woman in her 30s who had been exposed to COVID-19. The specimen sequenced was PBMCs or T cells enriched from blood (not recorded which). CDR3 loop: CASSPRTSVNEQFF. CDR3 DNA sequence: TGTGCCAGCAGCCCCCGGACTAGCGTCAATGAGCAGTTCTTC.